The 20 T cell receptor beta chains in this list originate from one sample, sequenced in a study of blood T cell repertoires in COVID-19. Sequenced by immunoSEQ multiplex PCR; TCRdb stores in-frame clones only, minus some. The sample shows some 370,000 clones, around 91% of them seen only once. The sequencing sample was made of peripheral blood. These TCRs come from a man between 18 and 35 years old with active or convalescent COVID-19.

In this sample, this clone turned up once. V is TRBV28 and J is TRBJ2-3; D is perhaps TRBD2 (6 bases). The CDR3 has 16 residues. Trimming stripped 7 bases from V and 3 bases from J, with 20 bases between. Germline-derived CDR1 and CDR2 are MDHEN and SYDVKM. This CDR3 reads CASNALGGVGTDTQYF. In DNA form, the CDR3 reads TGTGCCAGCAACGCCCTGGGGGGTGTCGGAACAGATACGCAGTATTTT.

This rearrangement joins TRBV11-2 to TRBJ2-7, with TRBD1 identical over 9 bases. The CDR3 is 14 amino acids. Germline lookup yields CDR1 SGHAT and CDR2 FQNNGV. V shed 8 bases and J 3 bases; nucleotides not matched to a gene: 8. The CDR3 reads CASDRGQGIYEQYF. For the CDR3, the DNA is TGTGCCAGCGACCGCGGACAGGGGATCTACGAGCAGTACTTC.

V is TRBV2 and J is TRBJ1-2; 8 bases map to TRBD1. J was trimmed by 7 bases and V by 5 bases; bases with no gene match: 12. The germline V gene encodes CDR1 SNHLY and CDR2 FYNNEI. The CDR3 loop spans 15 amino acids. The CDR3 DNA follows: TGTGCCAGCAGTAACTCGGGACAGGCCGTCTTTGGCTACACCTTC. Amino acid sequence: CASSNSGQAVFGYTF.

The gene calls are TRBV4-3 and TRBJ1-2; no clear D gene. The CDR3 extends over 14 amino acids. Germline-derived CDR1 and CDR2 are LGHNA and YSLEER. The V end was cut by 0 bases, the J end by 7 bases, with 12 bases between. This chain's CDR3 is CASSQDSRLSGYTF. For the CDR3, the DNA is TGCGCCAGCAGCCAAGATTCGCGGTTGTCTGGCTACACCTTC.

The CDR3 region has the DNA TGTGCCAGCAGCATAGCGGGGGCAAGCTACGAGCAGTACTTC. Translation gives CASSIAGASYEQYF. The J gene is TRBJ2-7, the V gene TRBV6-5; 9 bases map to TRBD2. V shed 6 bases, J shed 3 bases, and the junction held 6 bases outside the gene matches. There are 14 residues in the CDR3. Looked up from germline, CDR1 is MNHEY and CDR2 is SVGAGI.

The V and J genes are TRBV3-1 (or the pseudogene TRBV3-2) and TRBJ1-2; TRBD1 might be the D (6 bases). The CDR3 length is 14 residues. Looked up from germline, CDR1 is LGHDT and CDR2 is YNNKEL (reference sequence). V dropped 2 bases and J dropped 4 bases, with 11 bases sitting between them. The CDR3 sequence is CASSQNTGSYGYTF. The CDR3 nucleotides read TGTGCCAGCAGCCAAAATACAGGGAGCTATGGCTACACCTTC.

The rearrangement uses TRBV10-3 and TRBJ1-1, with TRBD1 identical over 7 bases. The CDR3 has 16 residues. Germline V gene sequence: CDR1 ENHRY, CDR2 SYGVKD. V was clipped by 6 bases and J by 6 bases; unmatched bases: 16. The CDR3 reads CAIRDREAGERAEAFF. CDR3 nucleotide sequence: TGTGCCATCAGAGACAGGGAAGCGGGGGAGCGGGCTGAAGCTTTCTTT.

The CDR3 region is CATSAEGLGTDTQYF. CDR3 in DNA: TGTGCCACCAGCGCCGAGGGACTAGGCACAGATACGCAGTATTTT. V gene TRBV15 combines with J gene TRBJ2-3, with 8 nucleotides matching TRBD2. Germline lookup yields CDR1 LNHNV and CDR2 YYDKDF (reference sequence). The J segment lost 1 base and the V segment lost 5 bases, leaving 5 bases of the junction unmatched. CDR3 length: 15 residues.

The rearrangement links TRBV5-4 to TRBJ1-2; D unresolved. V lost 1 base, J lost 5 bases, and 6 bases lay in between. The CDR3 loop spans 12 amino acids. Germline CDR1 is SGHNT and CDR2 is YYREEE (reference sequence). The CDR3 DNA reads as TGTGCCAGCAGCTTGCAGTCTTATGGCTACACCTTC. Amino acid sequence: CASSLQSYGYTF.

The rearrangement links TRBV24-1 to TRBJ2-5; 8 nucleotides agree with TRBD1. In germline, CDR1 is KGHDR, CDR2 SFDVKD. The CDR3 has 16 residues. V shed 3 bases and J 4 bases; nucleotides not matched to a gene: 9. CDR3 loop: CATSDLTGALGETQYF. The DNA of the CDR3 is TGTGCCACCAGTGATCTGACAGGGGCGCTGGGAGAGACCCAGTACTTC.

In DNA form, the CDR3 reads TGTGCCTGGAGTGCCATCCGGGACAGGTCGGCTAGTTTTTGGAAAAATGCAACTAATGAAAAACTGTTTTTT. It specifies CAWSAIRDRSASFWKNATNEKLFF. This chain links TRBV30 with TRBJ1-4, with 8 bases aligning to TRBD1. CDR3 length: 24 residues. Germline V gene data show CDR1 as GTSNPN and CDR2 as SVGIG (reference sequence). J was trimmed by 0 bases and V by 1 base; bases with no gene match: 28.

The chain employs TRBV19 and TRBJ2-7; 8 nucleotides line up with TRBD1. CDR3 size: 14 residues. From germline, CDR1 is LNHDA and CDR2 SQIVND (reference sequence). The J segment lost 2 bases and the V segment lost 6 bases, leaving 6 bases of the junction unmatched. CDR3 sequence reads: CASSGQGRTYEQYF. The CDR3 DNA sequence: TGTGCCAGTAGCGGACAGGGCCGTACCTACGAGCAGTACTTC.

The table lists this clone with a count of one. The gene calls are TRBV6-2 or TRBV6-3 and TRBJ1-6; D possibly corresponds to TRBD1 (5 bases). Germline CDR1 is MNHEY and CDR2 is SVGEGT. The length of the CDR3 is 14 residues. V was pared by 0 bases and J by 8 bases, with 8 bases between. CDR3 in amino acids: CASSYSGLYSPLHF. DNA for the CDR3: TGTGCCAGCAGTTACTCGGGACTTTATTCACCCCTCCACTTT.

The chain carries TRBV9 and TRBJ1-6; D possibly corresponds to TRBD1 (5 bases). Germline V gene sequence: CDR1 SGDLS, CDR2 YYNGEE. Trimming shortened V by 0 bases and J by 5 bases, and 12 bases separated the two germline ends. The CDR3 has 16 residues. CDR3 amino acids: CASSVAWAGNNSPLHF. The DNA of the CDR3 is TGTGCCAGCAGCGTAGCTTGGGCAGGGAATAATTCACCCCTCCACTTT.

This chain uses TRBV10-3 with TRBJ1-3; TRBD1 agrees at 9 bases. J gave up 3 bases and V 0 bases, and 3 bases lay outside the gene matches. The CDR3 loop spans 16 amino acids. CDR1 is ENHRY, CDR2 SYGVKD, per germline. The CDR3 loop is CAISESGQGFGNTIYF. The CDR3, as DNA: TGTGCCATCAGTGAGTCGGGACAGGGTTTTGGAAACACCATATATTTT.

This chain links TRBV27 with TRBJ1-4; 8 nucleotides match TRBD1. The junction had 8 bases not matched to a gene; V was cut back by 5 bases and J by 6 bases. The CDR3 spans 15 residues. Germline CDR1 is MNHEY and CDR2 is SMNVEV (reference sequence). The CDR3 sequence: CASSLRQGKDEKLFF. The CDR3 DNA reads TGTGCCAGCAGTCTTAGACAGGGGAAGGATGAAAAACTGTTTTTT.

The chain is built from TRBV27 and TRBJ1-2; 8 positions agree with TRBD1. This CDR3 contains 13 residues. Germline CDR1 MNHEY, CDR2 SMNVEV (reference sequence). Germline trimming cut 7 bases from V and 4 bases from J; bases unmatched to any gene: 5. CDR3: CASKKDRAYGYTF. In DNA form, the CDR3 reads TGTGCCAGCAAGAAGGACAGGGCCTATGGCTACACCTTC.

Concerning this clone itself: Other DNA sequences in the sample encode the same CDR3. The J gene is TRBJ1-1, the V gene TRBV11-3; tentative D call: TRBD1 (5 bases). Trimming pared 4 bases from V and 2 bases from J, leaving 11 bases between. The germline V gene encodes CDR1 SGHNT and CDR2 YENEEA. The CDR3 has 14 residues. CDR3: CASSSQGPNTEAFF. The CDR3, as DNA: TGTGCCAGCAGCTCCCAGGGTCCCAACACTGAAGCTTTCTTT.

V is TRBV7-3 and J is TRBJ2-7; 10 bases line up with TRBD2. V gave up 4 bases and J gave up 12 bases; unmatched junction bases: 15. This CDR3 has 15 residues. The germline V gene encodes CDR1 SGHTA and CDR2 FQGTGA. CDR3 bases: TGTGCCAGCAGCTCCATATTGCGCGTGAGACTAGCGGGGTACTTC. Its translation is CASSSILRVRLAGYF.

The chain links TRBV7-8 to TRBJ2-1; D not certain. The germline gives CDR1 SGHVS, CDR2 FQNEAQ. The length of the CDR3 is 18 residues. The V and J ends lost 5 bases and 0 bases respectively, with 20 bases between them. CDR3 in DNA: TGTGCCAGCAGCGAACCTATTTTAACGGTTAGCTCCTACAATGAGCAGTTCTTC. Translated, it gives CASSEPILTVSSYNEQFF.